The entry below describes one T cell receptor (beta chain). cDNA synthesis used the whole RNA isolate, giving expressed TCRB sequences. Assay used: immunoSEQ multiplex PCR; TCRdb lists only in-frame clones, some missing. The repertoire holds hundreds of thousands of clones, around 12% seen once, with under 0.02% in the top ten. This sample is part of a study of beta chain features in type 1 diabetes. Input material: naive CD4+ T cells from blood. This receptor was taken from a man younger than 30 in good health.

The CDR3 nucleotides read TGTGCCAGCAGCTTGGGGCTAGATCGTGACGAGCAGTACTTC. Translation gives CASSLGLDRDEQYF. The chain carries TRBV5-8 and TRBJ2-7; D is unclear. Germline CDR1 and CDR2: SGHTS and YDEGEE. Trimming pared 0 bases from V and 5 bases from J, leaving 12 bases between. CDR3 length: 14 residues.